The clone carrying this TCR beta chain was observed a handful of times. This specimen belongs to a study of cytomegalovirus exposure and HLA in healthy donors. With 60 Vbeta and 13 Jbeta primers, the PCR was carried out. Authors' processing steps: In a later analysis, of approximately 81 million unique beta chains, roughly 10 million appeared in at least two donors. Data came from immunoSEQ multiplex PCR; TCRdb stores just in-frame clones and leaves some out. V and J calls and clone size are given by that table; D and trimming were obtained from the DNA. The sample carries approximately 160,000 clones, roughly 65% recorded once. This TCR came from a man younger than 35 in good health and CMV-seropositive. The sequenced sample was PBMCs.

The CDR3 is CASRLLAGADTQYF. CDR3 nucleotides: TGTGCCAGCAGACTACTAGCGGGGGCAGATACGCAGTATTTT. V and J are TRBV7-6 and TRBJ2-3; TRBD2 aligns across 11 bases. This CDR3 spans 14 amino acids. Germline lookup yields CDR1 SGHVS and CDR2 FNYEAQ. V gave up 6 bases and J gave up 4 bases; unmatched junction bases: 3.